The T cell receptor (beta chain) described here comes from a study of OX40 agonist ivuxolimab in advanced cancers. The assay was immunoSEQ multiplex PCR, and TCRdb's table has in-frame clones only and misses some. The sample gives more than 60,000 clones, roughly 80% of which show up once; about 4.5% is in the top ten. The CDR3 loop spans 14 amino acids. Trimming took 5 bases from V and 4 from J; bases not matched to a gene: 5. From germline, CDR1 is MDHEN and CDR2 SYDVKM. The receptor's source is an adult with an advanced solid tumor such as melanoma, head and neck, liver or kidney cancer. The chain employs TRBV28 and TRBJ2-3; 8 bases match TRBD2. The starting material was CD4+ or CD8+ T cells sorted from blood, obtained in a trial of the OX40 agonist ivuxolimab. CDR3 sequence (DNA): TGTGCCAGCAGTCGGGGGGGGAGTTCAGATACGCAGTATTTT. Translated, it gives CASSRGGSSDTQYF. Based on the CDR3 plus reference TRBV28 and TRBJ2-3, the full variable domain is DVKVTQSSRYLVKRTGEKVFLECVQDMDHENMFWYRQDPGLGLRLIYFSYDVKMKEKGDIPEGYSVSREKKERFSLILESASTNQTSMYLCASSRGGSSDTQYFGPGTRLTVL.